The 27 T cell receptor beta chains reported below all come from one sample, sequenced in a study of cytomegalovirus exposure and HLA in healthy donors. Generated by immunoSEQ multiplex PCR, the TCRdb table keeps only in-frame clones and is missing some. The repertoire holds 250,000 to 400,000 clones, with 88% as singletons. The sequenced sample was PBMCs. These receptors were taken from a man aged 25 to 40 in good health and CMV-seronegative.

The genes are TRBV4-1 and TRBJ2-1; D gene uncertain. Germline V gene data show CDR1 as MGHRA and CDR2 as YSYEKL. The ends were cut back, 0 bases at V and 11 bases at J, with 14 bases in the middle. The CDR3 is 14 residues long. The CDR3, as DNA: TGCGCCAGCAGCCAAGAATGGCCCACAATTAAGCAGTTCTTC. It specifies CASSQEWPTIKQFF.

The chain recombines TRBV10-3 with TRBJ1-1; D might be TRBD1 (5 bases). Germline loops: CDR1 ENHRY, CDR2 SYGVKD. Between the trimmed V and J ends, which lost 1 base and 5 bases, there was a span of 14 bases. CDR3 length equals 15 residues. CDR3 DNA sequence: TGTGCCATCAGTGAGTACGGCGGGGGGGGAACTGAAGCTTTCTTT. It translates to CAISEYGGGGTEAFF.

This clone has only a few counts. This chain joins TRBV19 and TRBJ1-2; the match to TRBD1 covers 8 bases. The CDR3 contains 15 residues. CDR1 is LNHDA, CDR2 SQIVND, per germline (reference sequence). J lost 4 bases, V lost 5 bases, and 9 bases had no gene match. CDR3 sequence: CASSLAQGVGYGYTF. Here the CDR3 DNA reads TGTGCCAGTAGTTTAGCACAGGGGGTAGGCTATGGCTACACCTTC. Full variable domain (outside the CDR3, taken from reference TRBV19 and TRBJ1-2): DGGITQSPKYLFRKEGQNVTLSCEQNLNHDAMYWYRQDPGQGLRLIYYSQIVNDFQKGDIAEGYSVSREKKESFPLTVTSAQKNPTAFYLCASSLAQGVGYGYTFGSGTRLTVV.

The J gene is TRBJ1-2, the V gene TRBV30, with TRBD1 identical over 7 bases. Germline CDR1 is GTSNPN and CDR2 is SVGIG (reference sequence). The CDR3 is 14 residues long. Trimming cost V 1 base and J 5 bases; bases outside gene matches: 7. Here the CDR3 DNA reads TGTGCCTGGAGTGGAGGGGGCGTTGGGTATGGCTACACCTTC. This gives the protein CAWSGGGVGYGYTF.

The rearrangement links TRBV9 to TRBJ1-2; D unclear. Germline assignment: CDR1 SGDLS and CDR2 YYNGEE. Trimming removed 3 bases from V and 3 bases from J, with 9 bases in between. The length of the CDR3 is 13 residues. CDR3 sequence: CASSGHRDYGYTF. The CDR3 DNA reads as TGTGCCAGCAGCGGCCACCGGGACTATGGCTACACCTTC.

The chain employs TRBV2 and TRBJ1-2, with TRBD1 identical over 7 bases. The germline CDR1 and CDR2 sequences are SNHLY and FYNNEI. This CDR3 contains 14 residues. J was trimmed by 6 bases and V by 5 bases; bases with no gene match: 9. DNA of the CDR3: TGTGCCAGCAGTTACCGGGACAGATCCGATGGCTACACCTTC. Amino acid sequence: CASSYRDRSDGYTF.

The rearrangement uses TRBV9 and TRBJ2-2; D gene uncertain. The CDR3 runs 14 residues. Per the germline V gene, CDR1 is SGDLS and CDR2 is YYNGEE. Trimming cost V 0 bases and J 5 bases, with 8 bases left between them. In DNA form, the CDR3 reads TGTGCCAGCAGCGTAGTGGAGATAACCGGGGAGCTGTTTTTT. Translating gives CASSVVEITGELFF.

The rearrangement links TRBV2 to TRBJ1-2, with 7 bases identical to TRBD1. The length of the CDR3 is 16 residues. V lost 6 bases to trimming and J lost 3 bases; unmatched junction nucleotides: 13. The germline CDR1 and CDR2 sequences are SNHLY and FYNNEI. DNA for the CDR3: TGTGCCAGCAGCCCACCCGACAGGGTATCTTACTATGGCTACACCTTC. Translating gives CASSPPDRVSYYGYTF.

The chain recombines TRBV6-5 with TRBJ1-2; no clear D gene. Deletions cut 4 bases from V and 4 bases from J, with 13 bases between. Germline-derived CDR1 and CDR2 are MNHEY and SVGAGI. The CDR3 is 14 amino acids. The CDR3 coding sequence is TGTGCCAGCAGTTTAACCTCGGGATTCTATGGCTACACCTTC. This gives the protein CASSLTSGFYGYTF.

The chain links TRBV25-1 to TRBJ2-3; 8 bases fit TRBD1. Unmatched junction bases numbered 2, after V lost 0 bases and J lost 3 bases. This CDR3 region has 15 residues. Germline V gene data show CDR1 as MGHDK and CDR2 as SYGVNS. CDR3 DNA sequence: TGTGCCAGCAGTGAATACAGGGGGCGGACAGATACGCAGTATTTT. Its protein is CASSEYRGRTDTQYF.

The rearrangement links TRBV19 to TRBJ1-2, with D maybe TRBD1 (5 bases). The CDR3 length is 15 residues. V lost 3 bases and J lost 3, with 14 bases in between. Per germline, CDR1 LNHDA and CDR2 SQIVND (reference sequence). The DNA of the CDR3 is TGTGCCAGTAGTATGCCAGGGAGGGGTTACTATGGCTACACCTTC. Residues: CASSMPGRGYYGYTF.

The V call is TRBV9, the J call TRBJ2-3; 7 bases line up with TRBD2. Germline-derived CDR1 and CDR2 are SGDLS and YYNGEE. CDR3 size: 15 residues. V was clipped by 5 bases and J by 0 bases; unmatched bases: 6. The CDR3 reads CASSRDYISTDTQYF. The CDR3 DNA is TGTGCCAGCAGTCGGGACTACATAAGCACAGATACGCAGTATTTT.

The gene calls are TRBV30 and TRBJ1-2, with TRBD1 as a possible D gene (5 bases). V lost 5 bases and J 4 bases, leaving 11 bases between the germline ends. This CDR3 comprises 12 residues. Germline-derived CDR1 and CDR2 are GTSNPN and SVGIG (reference sequence). CDR3 amino acids: CAWSGTVYGYTF. CDR3 coding DNA: TGTGCCTGGTCCGGGACTGTCTATGGCTACACCTTC.

V is TRBV7-2 and J is TRBJ2-2; a possible D gene is TRBD2 (5 bases). From germline, CDR1 is SGHTA and CDR2 FQGNSA. V lost 6 bases to trimming and J lost 4 bases, with 15 bases between them. This CDR3 contains 15 residues. CDR3 DNA: TGTGCCAGCAGGGACGGGATTGTGCTCACCGGGGAGCTGTTTTTT. Its translation is CASRDGIVLTGELFF.

This clone turned up a few times. The rearrangement uses TRBV5-6 and TRBJ1-6; D call uncertain. V was shortened by 0 bases and J by 8 bases, with 9 bases between the two germline ends. CDR1 SGHDT and CDR2 YYEEEE come from the germline V gene. This CDR3 is built from 14 residues. CDR3 bases: TGTGCCAGCAGCTTGGCGGGGAGCCATTCACCCCTCCACTTT. This codes for CASSLAGSHSPLHF.

The rearrangement joins TRBV6-6 to TRBJ2-5; no firm D call. TRBJ2-7 explains the end of the DNA better; the J call may be wrong. The CDR3 contains 14 residues. Germline V gene data show CDR1 as MNHNY and CDR2 as SVGAGI (reference sequence). The CDR3 is CASSYSPLYYEQYF. CDR3 DNA sequence: TGTGCCAGCAGTTACTCACCTTTATACTACGAGCAGTACTTC.

The gene calls are TRBV14 and TRBJ2-7, with 12 bases fitting TRBD1. The J segment lost 4 bases and the V segment lost 3 bases, leaving 4 bases of the junction unmatched. The CDR3 extends over 15 amino acids. Germline V gene sequence: CDR1 SGHDN, CDR2 FVKESK. The CDR3 DNA sequence: TGTGCCAGCAGCCAGGGACAGGGGGCTAAGTACGAGCAGTACTTC. The encoded protein is CASSQGQGAKYEQYF.

The genes are TRBV2 and TRBJ2-1, with D perhaps TRBD2 (6 bases). The CDR3 runs 14 residues. V was trimmed by 7 bases and J by 6 bases, leaving 16 bases between them. Germline CDR1 SNHLY, CDR2 FYNNEI. This CDR3 is CASTPGTGFNEQFF. The CDR3 DNA follows: TGTGCCAGCACCCCCGGGACTGGATTCAATGAGCAGTTCTTC.

The J gene is TRBJ1-1, the V gene TRBV2, with D tentatively TRBD1 (5 bases). V lost 2 bases and J 8 bases, leaving 12 bases between the germline ends. Germline CDR1 is SNHLY and CDR2 is FYNNEI. The CDR3 has 13 amino acids. The CDR3 coding sequence is TGTGCCAGCAGTGAACGGGAGACAGTAGAAGCTTTCTTT. Protein sequence: CASSERETVEAFF.

The chain combines TRBV28 with TRBJ2-3; TRBD2 aligns across 11 bases. After removal of 6 bases from V and 2 bases from J, the junction contained 10 bases not matched to a gene. From germline, CDR1 is MDHEN and CDR2 SYDVKM. CDR3 length: 17 residues. CDR3: CASSSASGGHNTDTQYF. Written as DNA, the CDR3 is TGTGCCAGCAGCTCCGCTAGCGGGGGGCATAACACAGATACGCAGTATTTT. Filled out from reference TRBV28 and TRBJ2-3, the complete variable domain reads DVKVTQSSRYLVKRTGEKVFLECVQDMDHENMFWYRQDPGLGLRLIYFSYDVKMKEKGDIPEGYSVSREKKERFSLILESASTNQTSMYLCASSSASGGHNTDTQYFGPGTRLTVL.

The gene calls are TRBV4-1 and TRBJ1-1; D perhaps matches TRBD1 (6 bases). The CDR3 spans 15 residues. V was pared by 0 bases and J by 11 bases, with 19 bases between. Germline V gene sequence: CDR1 MGHRA, CDR2 YSYEKL. CDR3 in DNA: TGCGCCAGCAGCCAAGATGATGGATGGGGGCTTGGGGCTTTCTTT. This sequence encodes CASSQDDGWGLGAFF.

The V call is TRBV4-2, the J call TRBJ2-1; 13 bases map to TRBD2. The length of the CDR3 is 15 residues. CDR1 and CDR2 (germline): LGHNA, YNFKEQ. V was clipped by 4 bases and J by 8 bases; unmatched bases: 5. The CDR3 region is CASSPGLAGRDEQFF. CDR3 nucleotide sequence: TGTGCCAGCAGCCCGGGACTAGCGGGGAGGGATGAGCAGTTCTTC.

V gene TRBV25-1 combines with J gene TRBJ2-3, with 10 bases identical to TRBD1. This CDR3 comprises 15 residues. J gave up 4 bases and V 4 bases, and 5 bases lay outside the gene matches. Looked up from germline, CDR1 is MGHDK and CDR2 is SYGVNS. CDR3 sequence (DNA): TGTGCCAGCAGTGCGTGGGACAGGGGAGCAGATACGCAGTATTTT. Its protein is CASSAWDRGADTQYF.

This clone was observed a handful of times. The chain employs TRBV10-3 and TRBJ1-2; D call uncertain. Between the trimmed V and J ends, which lost 3 bases and 10 bases, there was a span of 12 bases. The CDR3 covers 12 residues. The V gene's germline CDR1 is ENHRY and CDR2 SYGVKD. The CDR3 reads CAISDLFGSYTF. CDR3 DNA sequence: TGTGCCATCAGTGACCTATTCGGGTCCTACACCTTC.

V and J are TRBV6-6 and TRBJ1-4, with 10 bases matching TRBD1. This CDR3 spans 14 amino acids. After removal of 5 bases from V and 7 bases from J, the junction contained 4 bases not matched to a gene. The germline gives CDR1 MNHNY, CDR2 SVGAGI (reference sequence). CDR3: CASSRQGAGEKLFF. DNA for the CDR3: TGTGCCAGCAGTCGACAGGGGGCGGGTGAAAAACTGTTTTTT.

The J gene is TRBJ2-2, the V gene TRBV10-2, with a weak D call TRBD1 (6 bases). Germline V gene sequence: CDR1 WSHSY, CDR2 SAAADI. The CDR3 is 13 amino acids. Trimming removed 4 bases from V and 4 bases from J, with 7 bases in between. The CDR3 reads CASSGDITGELFF. CDR3 DNA: TGCGCCAGCAGTGGGGACATCACCGGGGAGCTGTTTTTT.

This clone has a handful of counts. The chain employs TRBV30 and TRBJ1-1; no definite D call. In germline, CDR1 is GTSNPN, CDR2 SVGIG (reference sequence). The CDR3 totals 14 residues. V was clipped by 0 bases and J by 4 bases, with 12 bases between them. This chain's CDR3 is CAWSVSGVGTEAFF. The DNA of the CDR3 is TGTGCCTGGAGTGTTTCAGGTGTGGGCACTGAAGCTTTCTTT.